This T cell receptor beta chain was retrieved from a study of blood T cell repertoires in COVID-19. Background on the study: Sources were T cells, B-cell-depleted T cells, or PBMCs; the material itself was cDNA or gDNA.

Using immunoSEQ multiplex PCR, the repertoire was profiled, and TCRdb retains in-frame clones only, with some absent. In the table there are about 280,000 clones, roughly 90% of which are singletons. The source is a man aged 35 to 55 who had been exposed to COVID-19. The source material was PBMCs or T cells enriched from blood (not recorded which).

CDR3 coding DNA: TGTGCCAGCAGCTTTCAAAGCGGGGAGACCCAGTACTTC. Translating it yields CASSFQSGETQYF. The V call is TRBV7-9, the J call TRBJ2-5; D possibly corresponds to TRBD2 (6 bases). Germline loops: CDR1 SEHNR, CDR2 FQNEAQ (reference sequence). The CDR3 is 13 residues long. Trimming left V 3 bases short and J 5 bases short, with 10 bases between.